Below are 18 T cell receptor beta chains sequenced from a single sample in a study of post-analysis software for immune sequencing data. Study-level points and caveats: Elevated frequency relative to controls characterized four or five TRBV segments in patients, TRBV5-6, TRBV5-1 and TRBV20-1 among them.

Unique molecular identifiers had been added to the TCR beta cDNA libraries. TCRdb itself ran the PCR reads through MiXCR, one entry per CDR3 protein. The sample lists 350,000 to 450,000 distinct CDR3 sequences; approximately 38% were seen once. Antigen specificity for these receptors is unknown. The specimen sequenced was blood. The receptors stem from a girl aged 10-17 years with multiple sclerosis.

This clonotype was detected a few times. The CDR3 reads CASSVDWGTGSPTKNIQYF. The CDR3, as DNA: TGTGCCAGCAGCGTAGATTGGGGAACAGGGTCCCCCACCAAAAACATTCAGTACTTC. This chain links TRBV9 with TRBJ2-4, with D possibly TRBD1 on 6 matching bases. Trimming left V 0 bases short and J 2 bases short, with 21 bases between. Germline lookup yields CDR1 SGDLS and CDR2 YYNGEE. The CDR3 sequence is 19 residues long.

The chain uses TRBV12-3 or TRBV12-4 and TRBJ2-5, with D unclear. The CDR3 is 13 amino acids. Trimming cost V 2 bases and J 3 bases, with 7 bases left between them. CDR3 region: CASSLNTEETQYF. The CDR3 DNA is TGTGCCAGCAGTTTAAACACAGAAGAGACCCAGTACTTC.

Only a few counts were recorded for this clonotype. This chain joins TRBV28 and TRBJ1-6; 10 nucleotides match TRBD1. The length of the CDR3 is 13 residues. The V gene end was trimmed by 11 bases and the J gene end by 7 bases; junction bases not matched to a gene: 5. Germline values: CDR1 MDHEN, CDR2 SYDVKM. CDR3 in amino acids: CAGTGAGNSPLHF. The CDR3 bases are TGTGCCGGGACAGGGGCAGGGAATTCACCCCTCCACTTT.

As to this clonotype: The junction and the germline gene differ at one end; a read error may be behind it. V is TRBV20-1 and J is TRBJ2-1; D gene unclear. This CDR3 contains 11 residues. Germline V gives CDR1 DFQATT, CDR2 SNEGSKA (reference sequence). CDR3 DNA sequence: TGCAGGGCTAGAGATCGGTATGAGCAGTTCTTC. Protein: CRARDRYEQFF.

This clonotype came up a few times. The chain joins TRBV29-1 to TRBJ2-1, with 7 nucleotides matching TRBD1. Germline CDR1 is SQVTM and CDR2 is ANQGSEA. V was clipped by 0 bases and J by 4 bases; unmatched bases: 6. CDR3 length: 15 amino acids. Here the CDR3 DNA reads TGCAGCGTTGAAGAGGTGACAGGGAAGTACAATGAGCAGTTCTTC. Translating gives CSVEEVTGKYNEQFF.

This clonotype was counted a few times. This chain joins TRBV6-6 and TRBJ2-5; tentatively, D is TRBD1 (6 bases). The end of the DNA aligns better with TRBJ2-7, so the J call may be wrong. The germline V gene has CDR1 MNHNY and CDR2 SVGAGI (reference sequence). The CDR3 is 14 residues long. CDR3 DNA sequence: TGTGCCAGCAGTTCCCCAGAGGGGGTCTACGAGCAGTACTTC. Translated, it gives CASSSPEGVYEQYF.

The genes are TRBV7-2 and TRBJ1-1, with D possibly TRBD1 on 6 matching bases. CDR1 and CDR2 (germline): SGHTA, FQGNSA. CDR3 size: 15 residues. Between the trimmed V and J ends, which lost 5 bases and 0 bases, there was a span of 13 bases. CDR3 coding DNA: TGTGCCAGCAGCCTACAGGAGGGGGTGAACACTGAAGCTTTCTTT. Residues: CASSLQEGVNTEAFF.

This clonotype was detected ten times or more. This chain links TRBV7-3 with TRBJ2-3, with TRBD1 identical over 8 bases. J lost 1 base, V lost 3 bases, and 3 bases had no gene match. The CDR3 contains 15 residues. In germline, CDR1 is SGHTA, CDR2 FQGTGA. As DNA, the CDR3 is TGTGCCAGCAGCTTTCCGGGACAGGGCACAGATACGCAGTATTTT. This codes for CASSFPGQGTDTQYF. The whole variable domain, filled in from reference TRBV7-3 and TRBJ2-3, reads GAGVSQTPSNKVTEKGKYVELRCDPISGHTALYWYRQSLGQGPEFLIYFQGTGAADDSGLPNDRFFAVRPEGSVSTLKIQRTERGDSAVYLCASSFPGQGTDTQYFGPGTRLTVL.

This clonotype has just a few counts. The rearrangement joins TRBV20-1 to TRBJ2-7; D is ambiguous. The V end was cut by 3 bases, the J end by 3 bases, with 15 bases between. Germline V gene data show CDR1 as DFQATT and CDR2 as SNEGSKA (reference sequence). This CDR3 region has 14 residues. In DNA form, the CDR3 reads TGCAGTGCTAGTAGTCAGCACCCCGGCTACGAGCAGTACTTC. This gives the protein CSASSQHPGYEQYF.

This clonotype occurred a few times. The rearrangement joins TRBV20-1 to TRBJ2-7; the D gene is possibly TRBD2 (5 bases). V lost 2 bases and J lost 2, with 10 bases in between. The CDR3 is made up of 13 amino acids. Looked up from germline, CDR1 is DFQATT and CDR2 is SNEGSKA (reference sequence). The CDR3 loop is CSARRTLTYEQYF. Written as DNA, the CDR3 is TGCAGTGCTAGACGGACTCTAACCTACGAGCAGTACTTC.

The chain uses TRBV7-9 and TRBJ2-3; 9 nucleotides agree with TRBD2. The CDR3 consists of 16 residues. V shed 7 bases and J 2 bases; nucleotides not matched to a gene: 10. Germline CDR1 SEHNR, CDR2 FQNEAQ (reference sequence). The CDR3 nucleotides read TGTGCCAGCAACCCTCAGCGGGGGGCGTCCACAGATACGCAGTATTTT. Translating it yields CASNPQRGASTDTQYF.

There are a few counts of this clonotype. This chain links TRBV12-3 or TRBV12-4 with TRBJ1-1, with D uncertain. The CDR3 length is 11 residues. V lost 4 bases and J 3 bases, leaving 3 bases between the germline ends. CDR3 DNA sequence: TGTGCCAGCAGTTCTTACACTGAAGCTTTCTTT. It encodes CASSSYTEAFF.

This clonotype has only a few counts. This chain uses TRBV20-1 with TRBJ2-3; D is uncertain. Per germline, CDR1 DFQATT and CDR2 SNEGSKA (reference sequence). This CDR3 is 12 amino acids long. With 3 bases removed from V and 1 base from J, the gap between germline ends came to 5 bases. The CDR3 loop is CSASPGTDTQYF. CDR3 nucleotides: TGCAGTGCTAGCCCAGGCACAGATACGCAGTATTTT.

This chain connects TRBV5-1 to TRBJ2-2; D perhaps matches TRBD1 (6 bases). Germline assignment: CDR1 SGHRS and CDR2 YFSETQ. This CDR3 spans 15 amino acids. V was clipped by 2 bases and J by 3 bases, with 11 bases between them. CDR3 sequence reads: CASSFGQTDTGELFF. In DNA, the CDR3 is TGCGCCAGCAGCTTCGGACAGACAGACACCGGGGAGCTGTTTTTT.

V and J are TRBV3-1 and TRBJ1-6; D uncertain. The CDR3 spans 13 residues. V shed 4 bases and J shed 7 bases, with 8 bases lying between them. Germline V gene lookup returns CDR1 LGHDT and CDR2 YNNKEL (reference sequence). The CDR3 DNA follows: TGTGCCAGCAGCCCCGTATCGAATTCACCCCTCCACTTT. Protein: CASSPVSNSPLHF.

The chain carries TRBV24-1 and TRBJ2-7, with 10 bases fitting TRBD1. With V trimmed by 5 bases and J by 3 bases, 15 bases remained unmatched. The CDR3 runs 18 residues. Germline-derived CDR1 and CDR2 are KGHDR and SFDVKD. For the CDR3, the DNA is TGTGCCACCAGTGCGTCCGGGACAGGGGTTATGGGGCGCTACGAGCAGTACTTC. This translates into CATSASGTGVMGRYEQYF.

The rearrangement joins TRBV7-2 to TRBJ1-5, with a possible D match to TRBD1 (6 bases). Germline CDR1 and CDR2: SGHTA and FQGNSA. The CDR3 spans 15 residues. V was trimmed by 5 bases and J by 6 bases, leaving 17 bases between them. The CDR3 here is CASSPADSQFQPQHF. For the CDR3, the DNA is TGTGCCAGCAGCCCCGCGGACAGCCAATTTCAGCCCCAGCATTTT.

This clonotype was counted between two and nine times. This sequence joins TRBV10-3 and TRBJ1-2; D might be TRBD1 (5 bases). Deletions cut 0 bases from V and 8 bases from J, with 16 bases between. Germline V CDR1 and CDR2: ENHRY, SYGVKD. The CDR3 has 15 residues. For the CDR3, the DNA is TGTGCCATCAGTGAGTCCGGGACTCCTTTGGGCGGCTACACCTTC. Protein sequence: CAISESGTPLGGYTF.